Here is one T cell receptor beta chain with its context. Its binding antigen is unknown. No per-base quality is available; no much larger clone lies one base away. TCRbeta CDR3 regions were amplified from genomic DNA by means of the immunoSEQ Assay, a bias-controlled multiplex PCR. The original pipeline was this. Nucleated cell counts per sample were estimated from amplification of reference gene primers within the assay. To quantify the absolute abundance of each unique TCRbeta CDR3 rearrangement, sequence reads were collapsed and filtered. For each sample, productive Simpson clonality was calculated by taking the square root of Simpson's diversity index across productive rearrangements. TCRdb obtained this table from immuneACCESS and retained in-frame rearrangements with V and J assigned. These tables miss some clones; where compared with another copy, unresolved V genes account for less than half of the shortfall, and the remainder is unexplained. That table supplies the V and J calls and clone size; D and trimming were determined from the DNA. Present in this sample are about 89,000 clones, 70% to 85% of which were seen just once. 8% to 13% of the sample goes to the ten largest clones.

The data derive from a study of blood T cell repertoires in COVID-19 (dated by TCRdb to about 2020). For context, the study as a whole: Samples from collaborators originated in the United States, Italy and Spain and spanned both the acute and convalescent phases of COVID-19. The repertoires were released in a freely available public database meant as a resource for research on the immune response to SARS-CoV-2. Deeply sampled blood TCRbeta repertoires from subjects exposed to, actively infected with, or recovered from COVID-19 were included in the dataset. The material from the prospective study consisted of cDNA or gDNA derived from T cells, B-cell-depleted T cells, or PBMCs. Where available, HLA class I and class II types were taken from metadata supplied by the sample provider and were not determined by assay-based typing. The samples were drawn from the first 160 participants of the ongoing ImmuneRACE study and from 950 to 1,500 subjects provided by 6 global collaborators. A de-identified subject ID, COVID-19 status, age in years and sex were almost always included in the sample metadata.

General conclusions and limits of the study: Clinical and demographic metadata were provided uncurated, with the amount varying by source and participant.

V is pared back by 2 bases and J by 4 bases, with 18 bases lying between the germline termini. Including cysteine and phenylalanine, the CDR3 has 16 amino acids. Left in the record is the CDR3 DNA by itself, 48 bases read in frame from the first base. Each collaborating institution followed its own protocols to collect whole blood in K2EDTA tubes. For TCRbeta analysis, collaborators shipped samples in one of three forms: frozen whole blood, isolated PBMCs, or DNA extracted from either of those sample types. This sequence originates from a man in his 70s with acute or convalescent COVID-19. The sequence links TRBV23-1 to TRBJ2-7; TRBD2 is a possible D gene, resting on 7 matching bases. TRBV23-1 is marked as an open reading frame, function uncertain. The sample comprised peripheral blood. In nucleotide form, the sequence is TGCGCCAGCAGTCAAAACCCGGGGGGCTCGGTTTACGAGCAGTACTTC. Its translation reads: CASSQNPGGSVYEQYF.